The sequence of this T cell receptor (beta chain) was determined in a study of response to subunit inactivated influenza vaccine. Notes on the study in general: T cells newly recruited by each seasonal influenza vaccination are few, the authors suggested.

The CDR3 consists of 14 residues. CDR1 SGHDT and CDR2 YYEEEE come from the germline V gene. Regarding this clonotype: Its target is unknown. At one end the junction does not follow the germline gene, possibly because of a read error.

MiXCR was run by TCRdb on the RT-PCR reads, yielding one entry per CDR3 protein. This sample has around 850,000 distinct CDR3 sequences, with under 20% found just once. The chain carries TRBV5-6 and TRBJ2-3; D unresolved. The source material was PBMCs from blood, sampled 5 days after vaccination. The sequence was obtained from a man aged 50 or older who received an inactivated influenza vaccine. CDR3 protein: CASSLPDTTVTQYF. CDR3 DNA: TGTGCCAGCAGCTTGCCCGATACCACAGTTACGCAGTATTTT.